This TCR beta chain was sequenced for a study of T-cell reconstitution after alpha-beta-depleted transplantation in children. General observations from the study: Surviving recipient T cells and thymic progenitors accounted for the high day-60 TCRbeta diversity observed in some patients. Fresh T-cell production supplied most of the T-cell counts and diversity seen one year after transplant. By about two months after transplant, alpha-beta T cells reportedly arose from several hundred graft clones that had expanded.

The V gene lost 2 bases and the J gene lost 4 bases, with 6 bases spanning the gap. This CDR3 is 13 amino acids long. CDR1 and CDR2 from the germline V gene are SGHTA and FQGNSA. Preparing the TCRbeta library involved the use of unique molecular identifiers. Each CDR3 protein is one row after TCRdb ran MiXCR on the PCR reads. The repertoire holds just under 350,000 distinct CDR3 sequences, with under 20% as singletons. This clonotype was seen more than once but under ten times. Antigen: not known. The receptor was isolated from a male patient between 2 and 10 years old who had a stem cell transplant for acute lymphoblastic leukemia, so the T cells may come from the graft donor. This material consisted of PBMCs, mostly from graft donor cells, taken 360 days after TCRalphabeta/CD19-depleted stem cell transplant. The chain combines TRBV7-2 with TRBJ1-3, with D hard to call. CDR3 nucleotide sequence: TGTGCCAGCAGCTTAAAAGTCGGAAACACCATATATTTT. The encoded protein is CASSLKVGNTIYF.